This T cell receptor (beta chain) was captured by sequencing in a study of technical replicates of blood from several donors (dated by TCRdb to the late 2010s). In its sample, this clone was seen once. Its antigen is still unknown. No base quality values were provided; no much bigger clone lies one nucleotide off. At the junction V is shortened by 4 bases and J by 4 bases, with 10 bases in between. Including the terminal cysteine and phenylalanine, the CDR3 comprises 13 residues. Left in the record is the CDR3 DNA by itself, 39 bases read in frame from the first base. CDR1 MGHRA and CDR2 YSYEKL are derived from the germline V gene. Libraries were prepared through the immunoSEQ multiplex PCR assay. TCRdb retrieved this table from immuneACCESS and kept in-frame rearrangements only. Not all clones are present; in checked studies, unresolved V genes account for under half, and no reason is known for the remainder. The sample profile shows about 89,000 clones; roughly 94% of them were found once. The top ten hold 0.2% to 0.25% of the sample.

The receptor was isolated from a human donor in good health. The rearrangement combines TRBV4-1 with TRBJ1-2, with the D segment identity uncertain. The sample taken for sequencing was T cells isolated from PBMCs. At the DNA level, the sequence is TGCGCCAGCAGCCCCACCAGGCCCTATGGCTACACCTTC. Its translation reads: CASSPTRPYGYTF.